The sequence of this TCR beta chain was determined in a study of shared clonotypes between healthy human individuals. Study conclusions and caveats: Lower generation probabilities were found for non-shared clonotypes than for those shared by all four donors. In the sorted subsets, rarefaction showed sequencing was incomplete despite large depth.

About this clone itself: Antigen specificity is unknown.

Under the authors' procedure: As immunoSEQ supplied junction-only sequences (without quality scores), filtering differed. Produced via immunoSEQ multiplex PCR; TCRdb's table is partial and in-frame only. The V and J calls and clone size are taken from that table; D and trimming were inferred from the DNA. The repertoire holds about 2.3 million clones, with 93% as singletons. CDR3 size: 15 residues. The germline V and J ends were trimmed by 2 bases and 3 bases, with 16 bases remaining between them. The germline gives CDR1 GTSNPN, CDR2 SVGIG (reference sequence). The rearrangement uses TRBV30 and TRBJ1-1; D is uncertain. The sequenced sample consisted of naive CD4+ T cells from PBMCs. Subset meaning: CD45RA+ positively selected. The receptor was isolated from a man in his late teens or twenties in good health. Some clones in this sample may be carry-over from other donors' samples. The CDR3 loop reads CAWSPPWGMYTEAFF. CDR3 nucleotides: TGTGCCTGGAGTCCACCTTGGGGAATGTACACTGAAGCTTTCTTT. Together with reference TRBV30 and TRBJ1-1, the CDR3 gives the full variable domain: SQTIHQWPATLVQPVGSPLSLECTVEGTSNPNLYWYRQAAGRGLQLLFYSVGIGQISSEVPQNLSASRPQDRQFILSSKKLLLSDSGFYLCAWSPPWGMYTEAFFGQGTRLTVV.